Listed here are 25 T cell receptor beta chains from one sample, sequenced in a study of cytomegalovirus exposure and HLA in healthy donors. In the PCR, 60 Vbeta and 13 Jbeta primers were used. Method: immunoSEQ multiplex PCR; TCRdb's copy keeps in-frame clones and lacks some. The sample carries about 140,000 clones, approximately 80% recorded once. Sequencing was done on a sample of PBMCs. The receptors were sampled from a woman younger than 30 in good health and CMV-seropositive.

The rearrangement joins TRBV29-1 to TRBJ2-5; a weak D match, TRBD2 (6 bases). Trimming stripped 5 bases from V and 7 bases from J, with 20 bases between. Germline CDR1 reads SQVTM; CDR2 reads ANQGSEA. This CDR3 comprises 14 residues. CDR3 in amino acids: CSVLGVTTGGTQYF. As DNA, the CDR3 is TGCAGCGTTTTGGGGGTCACTACCGGGGGGACCCAGTACTTC.

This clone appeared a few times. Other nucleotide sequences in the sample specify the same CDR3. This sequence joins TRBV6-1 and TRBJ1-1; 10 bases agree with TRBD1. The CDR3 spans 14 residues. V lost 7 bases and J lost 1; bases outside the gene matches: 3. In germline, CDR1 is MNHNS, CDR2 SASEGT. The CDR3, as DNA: TGTGCCAGCATTAGGGACAGGGGGAACACTGAAGCTTTCTTT. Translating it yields CASIRDRGNTEAFF.

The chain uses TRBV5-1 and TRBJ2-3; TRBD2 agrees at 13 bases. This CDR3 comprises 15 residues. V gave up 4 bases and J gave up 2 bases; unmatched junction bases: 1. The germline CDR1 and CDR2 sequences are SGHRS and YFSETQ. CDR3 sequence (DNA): TGCGCCAGCAGCGGGACTAGCGGGGACACAGATACGCAGTATTTT. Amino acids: CASSGTSGDTDTQYF.

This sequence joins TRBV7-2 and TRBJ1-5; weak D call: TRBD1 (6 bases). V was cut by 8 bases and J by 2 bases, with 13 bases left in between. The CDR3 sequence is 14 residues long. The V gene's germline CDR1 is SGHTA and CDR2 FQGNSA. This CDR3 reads CASGGGPGNQPQHF. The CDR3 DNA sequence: TGTGCCAGCGGGGGGGGGCCAGGCAATCAGCCCCAGCATTTT.

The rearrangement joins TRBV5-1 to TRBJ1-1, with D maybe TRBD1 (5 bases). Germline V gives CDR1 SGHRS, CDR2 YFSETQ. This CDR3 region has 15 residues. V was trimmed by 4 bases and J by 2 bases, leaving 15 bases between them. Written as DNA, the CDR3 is TGCGCCAGCAGCCCTGGTCACGGGGGTAACACTGAAGCTTTCTTT. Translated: CASSPGHGGNTEAFF.

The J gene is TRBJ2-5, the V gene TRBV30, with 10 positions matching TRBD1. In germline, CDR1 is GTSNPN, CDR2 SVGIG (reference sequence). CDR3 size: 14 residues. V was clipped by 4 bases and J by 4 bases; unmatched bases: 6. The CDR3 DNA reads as TGTGCCTGGAAGAGACAGGGGGCGGGAGAGACCCAGTACTTC. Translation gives CAWKRQGAGETQYF.

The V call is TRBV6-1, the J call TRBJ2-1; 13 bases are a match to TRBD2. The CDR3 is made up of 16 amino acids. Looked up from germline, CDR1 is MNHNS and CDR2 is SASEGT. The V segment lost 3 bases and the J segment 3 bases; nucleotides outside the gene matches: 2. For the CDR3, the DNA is TGTGCCAGCAGTGAGGGACTAGCGGGGAGCTACAATGAGCAGTTCTTC. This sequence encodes CASSEGLAGSYNEQFF.

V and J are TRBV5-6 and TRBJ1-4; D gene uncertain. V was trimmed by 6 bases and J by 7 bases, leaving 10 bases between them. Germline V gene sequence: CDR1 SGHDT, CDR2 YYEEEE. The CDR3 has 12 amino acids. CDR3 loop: CASTAAFEKLFF. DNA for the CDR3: TGTGCCAGCACAGCGGCCTTTGAAAAACTGTTTTTT.

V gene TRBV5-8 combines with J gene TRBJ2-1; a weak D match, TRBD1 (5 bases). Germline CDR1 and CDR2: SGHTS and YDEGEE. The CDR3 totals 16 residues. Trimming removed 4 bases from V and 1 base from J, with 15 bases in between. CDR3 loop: CASSRSGWGSYNEQFF. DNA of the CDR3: TGTGCCAGCAGCCGATCAGGGTGGGGATCCTACAATGAGCAGTTCTTC.

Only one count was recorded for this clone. CDR3 bases: TGTGCCAGCAGTTTCAGAAACACCGGGGAGCTGTTTTTT. It translates to CASSFRNTGELFF. The V and J genes are TRBV28 and TRBJ2-2, with unresolved D. V was shortened by 3 bases and J by 2 bases, with 4 bases between the two germline ends. Germline V lookup: CDR1 MDHEN, CDR2 SYDVKM. CDR3 length: 13 amino acids.

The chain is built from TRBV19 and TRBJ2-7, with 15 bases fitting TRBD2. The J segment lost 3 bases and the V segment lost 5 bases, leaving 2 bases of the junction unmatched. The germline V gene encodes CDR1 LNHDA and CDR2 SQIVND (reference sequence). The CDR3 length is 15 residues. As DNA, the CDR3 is TGTGCCAGTAGTCCGGGACTAGCGGGGGGCTACGAGCAGTACTTC. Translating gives CASSPGLAGGYEQYF. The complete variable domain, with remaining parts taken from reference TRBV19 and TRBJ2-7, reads DGGITQSPKYLFRKEGQNVTLSCEQNLNHDAMYWYRQDPGQGLRLIYYSQIVNDFQKGDIAEGYSVSREKKESFPLTVTSAQKNPTAFYLCASSPGLAGGYEQYFGPGTRLTVT.

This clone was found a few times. The CDR3 protein is CASSLVKGGTGEQFF. For the CDR3, the DNA is TGCGCCAGCAGCTTGGTTAAGGGGGGGACTGGTGAGCAGTTCTTC. The chain links TRBV5-1 to TRBJ2-1, with D possibly matching TRBD2 (7 bases). Germline values: CDR1 SGHRS, CDR2 YFSETQ. The V end lost 0 bases, the J end lost 9 bases, and 16 bases lay between the germline ends. The CDR3 length is 15 residues. Full variable domain (rest looked up from reference TRBV5-1 and TRBJ2-1): KAGVTQTPRYLIKTRGQQVTLSCSPISGHRSVSWYQQTPGQGLQFLFEYFSETQRNKGNFPGRFSGRQFSNSRSEMNVSTLELGDSALYLCASSLVKGGTGEQFFGPGTRLTVL.

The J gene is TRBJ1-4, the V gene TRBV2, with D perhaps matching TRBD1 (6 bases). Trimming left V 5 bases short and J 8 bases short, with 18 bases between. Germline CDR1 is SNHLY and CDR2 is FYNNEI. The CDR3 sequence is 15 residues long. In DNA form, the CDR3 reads TGTGCCAGCAGTTACAAGGGGGGGTTATTGGAAAAACTGTTTTTT. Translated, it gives CASSYKGGLLEKLFF.

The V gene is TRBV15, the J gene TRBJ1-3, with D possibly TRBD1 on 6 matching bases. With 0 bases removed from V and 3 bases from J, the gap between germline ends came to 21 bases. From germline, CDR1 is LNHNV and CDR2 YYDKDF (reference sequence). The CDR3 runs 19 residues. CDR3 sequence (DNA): TGTGCCACCAGCAGAGATCCCGTATCCCACAGGGTTAGTGGAAACACCATATATTTT. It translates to CATSRDPVSHRVSGNTIYF.

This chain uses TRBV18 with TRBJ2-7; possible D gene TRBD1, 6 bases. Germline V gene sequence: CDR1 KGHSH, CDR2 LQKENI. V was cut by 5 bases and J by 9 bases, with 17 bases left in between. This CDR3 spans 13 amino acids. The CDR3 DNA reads TGTGCCAGCTCAACACAAGCACAGGGTTCGCAGTACTTC. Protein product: CASSTQAQGSQYF.

CDR3 sequence: CASSQAGQYQETQYF. CDR3 coding DNA: TGTGCCAGCAGCCAAGCGGGGCAGTACCAAGAGACCCAGTACTTC. The J gene is TRBJ2-5, the V gene TRBV7-2; 7 positions match TRBD2. Germline V gene lookup returns CDR1 SGHTA and CDR2 FQGNSA. This CDR3 has 15 amino acids. After removal of 5 bases from V and 0 bases from J, the junction contained 6 bases not matched to a gene.

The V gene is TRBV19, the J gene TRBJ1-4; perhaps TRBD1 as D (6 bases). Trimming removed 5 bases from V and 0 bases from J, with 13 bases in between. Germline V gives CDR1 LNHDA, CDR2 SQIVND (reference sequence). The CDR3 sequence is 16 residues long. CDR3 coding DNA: TGTGCCAGTAGTGGGACCGGACAGACAACTAATGAAAAACTGTTTTTT. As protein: CASSGTGQTTNEKLFF.

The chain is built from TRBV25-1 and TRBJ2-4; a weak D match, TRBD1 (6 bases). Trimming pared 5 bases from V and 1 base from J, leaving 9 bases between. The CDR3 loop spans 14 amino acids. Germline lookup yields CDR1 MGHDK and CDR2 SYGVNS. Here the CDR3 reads CASSPTGAKNIQYF. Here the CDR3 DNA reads TGTGCCAGCAGTCCTACAGGGGCCAAAAACATTCAGTACTTC.

CDR3 in DNA: TGTGCCAGCAGCCCAGGTAGCAATCAGCCCCAGCATTTT. The encoded protein is CASSPGSNQPQHF. The chain combines TRBV5-6 with TRBJ1-5; no reliable D call. The V end lost 4 bases, the J end lost 0 bases, and 5 bases lay between the germline ends. The CDR3 sequence is 13 residues long. The germline CDR1 and CDR2 sequences are SGHDT and YYEEEE.

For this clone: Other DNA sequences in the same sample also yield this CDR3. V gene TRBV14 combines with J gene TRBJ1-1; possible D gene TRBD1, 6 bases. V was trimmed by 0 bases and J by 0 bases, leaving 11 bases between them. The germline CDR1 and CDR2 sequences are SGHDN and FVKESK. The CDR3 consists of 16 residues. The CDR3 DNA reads TGTGCCAGCAGCCAAGATTTCGGACAGCTGAACACTGAAGCTTTCTTT. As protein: CASSQDFGQLNTEAFF.

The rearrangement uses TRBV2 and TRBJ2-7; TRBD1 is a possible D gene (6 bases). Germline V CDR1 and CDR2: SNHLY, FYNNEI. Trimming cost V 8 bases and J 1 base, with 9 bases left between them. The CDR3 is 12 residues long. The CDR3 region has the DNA TGTGCCAGCCGAGGACAGTCCTACGAGCAGTACTTC. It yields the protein CASRGQSYEQYF.

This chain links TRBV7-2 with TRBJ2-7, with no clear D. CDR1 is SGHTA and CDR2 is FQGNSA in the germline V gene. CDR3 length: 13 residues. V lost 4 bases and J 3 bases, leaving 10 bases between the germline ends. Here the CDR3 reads CASSSSRYYEQYF. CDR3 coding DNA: TGTGCCAGCAGCTCCTCCAGATACTACGAGCAGTACTTC. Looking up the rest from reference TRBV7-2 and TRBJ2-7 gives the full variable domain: GAGVSQSPSNKVTEKGKDVELRCDPISGHTALYWYRQSLGQGLEFLIYFQGNSAPDKSGLPSDRFSAERTGGSVSTLTIQRTQQEDSAVYLCASSSSRYYEQYFGPGTRLTVT.

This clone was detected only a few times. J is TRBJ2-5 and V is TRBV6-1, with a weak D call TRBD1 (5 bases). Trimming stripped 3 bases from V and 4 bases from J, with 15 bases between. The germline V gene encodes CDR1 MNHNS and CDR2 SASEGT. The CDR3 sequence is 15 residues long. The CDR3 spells CASSDSGHGPETQYF. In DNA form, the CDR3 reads TGTGCCAGCAGTGATTCAGGACACGGCCCAGAGACCCAGTACTTC.

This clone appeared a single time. CDR3 DNA sequence: TGTGCCAGTAGTATAGGTCTCGGTGCTAACTATGGCTACACCTTC. This encodes CASSIGLGANYGYTF. The rearrangement uses TRBV19 and TRBJ1-2; D remains ambiguous. V was cut by 1 base and J by 0 bases, with 9 bases left in between. In germline, CDR1 is LNHDA, CDR2 SQIVND (reference sequence). CDR3 length equals 15 residues. Full variable domain (missing parts from reference TRBV19 and TRBJ1-2): DGGITQSPKYLFRKEGQNVTLSCEQNLNHDAMYWYRQDPGQGLRLIYYSQIVNDFQKGDIAEGYSVSREKKESFPLTVTSAQKNPTAFYLCASSIGLGANYGYTFGSGTRLTVV.

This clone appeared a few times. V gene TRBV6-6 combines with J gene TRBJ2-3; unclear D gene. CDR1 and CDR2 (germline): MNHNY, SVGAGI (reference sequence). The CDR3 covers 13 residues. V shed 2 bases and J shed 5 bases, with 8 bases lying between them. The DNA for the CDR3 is TGTGCCAGCAGTTACCCCCCAGGAGATACGCAGTATTTT. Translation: CASSYPPGDTQYF.